The entry below gives a single T cell receptor beta chain sequence along with its context. The protocol was immunoSEQ multiplex PCR, while the TCRdb copy is restricted to in-frame clones and leaves out a portion. The table records 200,000 to 250,000 clones, roughly nine tenths of them present only once. V was trimmed by 3 bases and J by 3 bases, leaving 16 bases between them. From germline, CDR1 is SGHRS and CDR2 YFSETQ. The CDR3 is 15 amino acids. These data belong to a study of blood T cell repertoires in COVID-19. The chain employs TRBV5-1 and TRBJ2-7, with D perhaps TRBD2 (8 bases). Sequenced input: PBMCs or T cells enriched from blood (not recorded which). The sequence came from a man aged 25 to 40 who had recovered from COVID-19. CDR3 loop: CASSSGGTALYEQYF. CDR3 nucleotides: TGCGCCAGCAGCTCGGGGGGGACAGCCCTCTACGAGCAGTACTTC.